The present TCR beta chain was sequenced within a study of T cell repertoires in cytomegalovirus infection. About the research overall: A matching HLA type, together with CMV infection, was signaled by public TCR beta signatures. Whole-study results and caveats: Summed public TCR beta family frequency identified CMV carriers bearing the relevant HLA. Dominating the ex vivo response were TCR beta clonotypes that were CMV-specific and HLA-C-restricted.

Concerning this clonotype itself: Its antigen is not identified.

TCRdb passed the reads through MiXCR, listing each CDR3 protein once. The sample yields more than 650,000 distinct CDR3 sequences, roughly 36% seen once. Germline V CDR1 and CDR2: MDHEN, SYDVKM. The ends were cut back, 11 bases at V and 3 bases at J, with 10 bases in the middle. There are 11 residues in the CDR3. This TCR came from a human donor in good health (CMV status not recorded). Some clones in this sample may be carry-over from other donors' samples. Sequences were obtained from PBMCs. The chain carries TRBV28 and TRBJ2-5; no firm D call. For the CDR3, the DNA is TGTGCCGTTATCAAAAAAGAGACCCAGTACTTC. It codes for CAVIKKETQYF.